Below are 13 T cell receptor beta chains sequenced from a single sample in a study of technical replicates of blood from a few donors. Clones were sequenced by immunoSEQ multiplex PCR, and TCRdb holds only the in-frame ones, with some missing. The sample lists over 10,000 clones, about 90% occurring once. Sequences were obtained from PBMCs. The receptors stem from a human donor in good health.

The CDR3 loop reads CASSQLDRANTEAFF. Here the CDR3 DNA reads TGTGCCAGCAGCCAACTGGACAGAGCGAACACTGAAGCTTTCTTT. The rearrangement joins TRBV6-1 to TRBJ1-1, with D possibly being TRBD1 (6 bases). The germline V gene encodes CDR1 MNHNS and CDR2 SASEGT. The CDR3 has 15 amino acids. Deletions cut 6 bases from V and 1 base from J, with 15 bases between.

The chain carries TRBV7-6 and TRBJ1-3; tentatively, D is TRBD1 (5 bases). The V end lost 5 bases, the J end lost 2 bases, and 7 bases lay between the germline ends. Germline CDR1 and CDR2: SGHVS and FNYEAQ. This CDR3 region has 13 residues. CDR3 amino acids: CASSQDTGNTIYF. The CDR3 DNA is TGTGCCAGCAGCCAGGACACTGGAAACACCATATATTTT. Filled out from reference TRBV7-6 and TRBJ1-3, the complete variable domain reads GAGVSQSPRYKVTKRGQDVALRCDPISGHVSLYWYRQALGQGPEFLTYFNYEAQQDKSGLPNDRFSAERPEGSISTLTIQRTEQRDSAMYRCASSQDTGNTIYFGEGSWLTVV.

The chain uses TRBV29-1 and TRBJ2-1, with TRBD2 matching 9 bases. Germline V gene lookup returns CDR1 SQVTM and CDR2 ANQGSEA. J was trimmed by 5 bases and V by 5 bases; bases with no gene match: 7. CDR3 length: 14 amino acids. The CDR3 coding sequence is TGCAGCGTTTTACGCGTAGCGGGAGACAATGAGCAGTTCTTC. It translates to CSVLRVAGDNEQFF.

The chain links TRBV10-3 to TRBJ2-7; 7 bases agree with TRBD1. This CDR3 is 14 amino acids long. V shed 2 bases and J 4 bases; nucleotides not matched to a gene: 5. From germline, CDR1 is ENHRY and CDR2 SYGVKD. The CDR3 bases are TGTGCCATCAGTGAGGCCGGGACAGAATACGAGCAGTACTTC. Translating it yields CAISEAGTEYEQYF.

V usage is TRBV19 and J usage is TRBJ2-5; possible D gene TRBD1, 7 bases. The ends were cut back, 6 bases at V and 5 bases at J, with 22 bases in the middle. The germline V gene has CDR1 LNHDA and CDR2 SQIVND (reference sequence). This CDR3 is 16 amino acids long. As DNA, the CDR3 is TGTGCCAGTAGCGCAAGGGCAGGGGGGCAGTGGGAGACCCAGTACTTC. Protein: CASSARAGGQWETQYF.

The V and J genes are TRBV7-3 and TRBJ2-7; 8 bases line up with TRBD2. This CDR3 has 15 residues. Germline CDR1 and CDR2: SGHTA and FQGTGA. V lost 2 bases, J lost 1 base, and 4 bases stayed unmatched. This CDR3 reads CASSLRAGESYEQYF. CDR3 sequence (DNA): TGTGCCAGCAGCTTACGAGCGGGAGAATCCTACGAGCAGTACTTC.

This chain connects TRBV27 to TRBJ2-7, with a possible D match to TRBD1 (5 bases). The CDR3 sequence is 14 residues long. In germline, CDR1 is MNHEY, CDR2 SMNVEV (reference sequence). V was clipped by 9 bases and J by 2 bases, with 17 bases between them. CDR3 in amino acids: CASWGPERTYEQYF. The CDR3 bases are TGTGCCAGTTGGGGCCCGGAGAGAACCTACGAGCAGTACTTC.

The CDR3 bases are TGTGCCAGCAGCCCAGGAGGTCAGCCCCAGCATTTT. This sequence encodes CASSPGGQPQHF. The chain employs TRBV7-9 and TRBJ1-5; the D is unclear. V lost 5 bases and J 6 bases, leaving 8 bases between the germline ends. The germline V gene has CDR1 SEHNR and CDR2 FQNEAQ (reference sequence). The CDR3 loop spans 12 amino acids.

This chain joins TRBV7-9 and TRBJ2-3, with a possible D match to TRBD1 (5 bases). The ends were cut back, 2 bases at V and 3 bases at J, with 12 bases in the middle. Per the germline V gene, CDR1 is SEHNR and CDR2 is FQNEAQ (reference sequence). The CDR3 is 15 residues long. The CDR3 here is CASSLQGWGTDTQYF. The DNA of the CDR3 is TGTGCCAGCAGCTTACAGGGATGGGGTACAGATACGCAGTATTTT. Full variable domain (rest looked up from reference TRBV7-9 and TRBJ2-3): DTGVSQNPRHKITKRGQNVTFRCDPISEHNRLYWYRQTLGQGPEFLTYFQNEAQLEKSRLLSDRFSAERPKGSFSTLEIQRTEQGDSAMYLCASSLQGWGTDTQYFGPGTRLTVL.

This chain uses TRBV19 with TRBJ2-2; 8 bases are shared with TRBD2. Germline V gene data show CDR1 as LNHDA and CDR2 as SQIVND (reference sequence). V shed 2 bases, J shed 1 base, and the junction held 9 bases outside the gene matches. CDR3 length: 18 residues. The CDR3, as DNA: TGTGCCAGTAGTATACCAAGGATAACTAGCGGGAACACCGGGGAGCTGTTTTTT. It yields the protein CASSIPRITSGNTGELFF.

CDR3 in DNA: TGTGCCAGCAGTTACCGCGGGAGGGTCGACACCGGGGAGCTGTTTTTT. It codes for CASSYRGRVDTGELFF. This chain links TRBV6-5 with TRBJ2-2, with TRBD2 matching 9 bases. With V trimmed by 2 bases and J by 3 bases, 4 bases remained unmatched. The germline V gene encodes CDR1 MNHEY and CDR2 SVGAGI. The CDR3 runs to 16 residues.

This chain links TRBV20-1 with TRBJ1-2; no reliable D call. This CDR3 has 11 residues. Trimming removed 3 bases from V and 3 bases from J, with 5 bases in between. From germline, CDR1 is DFQATT and CDR2 SNEGSKA (reference sequence). The CDR3 DNA reads as TGCAGTGCTAGGCAGTACTATGGCTACACCTTC. Protein product: CSARQYYGYTF.

V and J are TRBV5-1 and TRBJ2-3; 7 positions agree with TRBD2. Germline CDR1 SGHRS, CDR2 YFSETQ. The CDR3 length is 16 residues. Trimming cost V 0 bases and J 2 bases; bases outside gene matches: 6. CDR3 DNA: TGCGCCAGCAGCTTGGCTGCGGGAGCAATCACAGATACGCAGTATTTT. Translation: CASSLAAGAITDTQYF.